Listed below are T cell receptor beta chains from one sample, sequenced in a study of T cell changes during pregnancy in multiple sclerosis. Using immunoSEQ multiplex PCR, the repertoire was profiled, and TCRdb retains in-frame clones only, with some absent. The table shows over 45,000 clones, with around 90% occurring only once. Source: CD4+ T cells from peripheral blood mononuclear cells, taken in the second trimester of pregnancy. All receptors come from a female donor with multiple sclerosis, enrolled in a pregnancy study. Both conserved end residues are part of each CDR3. The order of the fields is V gene, CDR3 protein.

v_gene: TRBV7-8; CDR3aa: CASSLVGTSGSEQFF
v_gene: TRBV7-9; CDR3aa: CASSPSNRRNTEAFF
v_gene: TRBV10-3; CDR3aa: CAIGAGNQPQHF
v_gene: TRBV5-4; CDR3aa: CASSDLRAGGYEQYF
v_gene: TRBV5-5; CDR3aa: CASSLATAGGSFF
v_gene: TRBV7-2; CDR3aa: CASSLGSGRASDTQYF
v_gene: TRBV6-5; CDR3aa: CASSWGGEQFF
v_gene: TRBV4-2; CDR3aa: CASSQGGVTSGSGTQYF
v_gene: TRBV5-4; CDR3aa: CASSPDPTGITGNTIYF
v_gene: TRBV6-4; CDR3aa: CASSPTFPSNEKLFF
v_gene: TRBV7-2; CDR3aa: CASSITGTSYEQYF
v_gene: TRBV18; CDR3aa: CASSPPSPDNEQFF
v_gene: TRBV27; CDR3aa: CASSWARNQPQHF